Below, one TCR beta chain is given with its context. The sample originates from a study of cytomegalovirus exposure and HLA in healthy donors. PCR was performed using 60 Vbeta and 13 Jbeta primers. Assay used: immunoSEQ multiplex PCR; TCRdb lists only in-frame clones, some missing. The sample contains 120,000 to 150,000 clones, almost 80% of which appear only once. Germline-derived CDR1 and CDR2 are MNHNY and SVGAGI (reference sequence). This CDR3 comprises 12 residues. V gave up 5 bases and J gave up 5 bases; unmatched junction bases: 3. The gene calls are TRBV6-6 and TRBJ2-7, with 7 bases lining up with TRBD1. Sample: PBMCs. This clonotype was obtained from a woman in her thirties or forties in good health and CMV-seropositive. The CDR3 sequence: CASSRTGDEQYF. DNA for the CDR3: TGTGCCAGCAGTCGGACAGGAGACGAGCAGTACTTC.